These T cell receptor beta chains were read from a single sample in a study of T cell changes during pregnancy in multiple sclerosis. The data were produced by immunoSEQ multiplex PCR, yet TCRdb's version contains in-frame clones alone and is incomplete. The data contain some 34,000 clones, around 93% of them singletons. The starting material was CD4+ T cells from peripheral blood mononuclear cells, obtained in the third trimester of pregnancy. These receptors all stem from a female donor in good health, enrolled as a control in a pregnancy study. The CDR3 runs from the conserved cysteine through the conserved F or W. D genes are given only for firm matches. Some rows have no size entry. The others give once, few or many, or a class for an expanded clone.

-	TRBV30	TRBJ2-7	-	CAGTTGLPYEQYF	TGTGCTGGTACTACAGGTCTCCCCTACGAGCAGTACTTC
-	TRBV4-2	TRBJ1-1	-	CASTYSNTEAFF	TGTGCCAGCACATACTCGAACACTGAAGCTTTCTTT
-	TRBV6-1	TRBJ1-5	-	CASSPRDSSGPQHF	TGTGCCAGCAGTCCCCGGGACTCCTCGGGGCCCCAGCATTTT
-	TRBV5-6	TRBJ2-2	-	CASSLGSLTKLFF	TGTGCCAGCAGCTTGGGTAGTCTAACGAAGCTGTTTTTT
TRBD2	TRBV19	TRBJ2-1	-	CASGRGGYNEQFF	TGTGCCAGTGGGCGGGGGGGATACAATGAGCAGTTCTTC
TRBD1	TRBV27	TRBJ1-1	-	CASSLSGQVVEAFF	TGTGCCAGCAGTTTATCAGGACAGGTTGTTGAAGCTTTCTTT
TRBD1	TRBV5-1	TRBJ2-7	-	CASSLPHGTESYEQYF	TGCGCCAGCAGCTTGCCCCACGGGACAGAGTCCTACGAGCAGTACTTC
TRBD2	TRBV5-4	TRBJ2-6	-	CASSGGGNGANVLTF	TGTGCCAGCAGCGGCGGGGGGAACGGGGCCAACGTCCTGACTTTC
TRBD2	TRBV7-3	TRBJ2-1	-	CASSSLKTSGGADEQFF	TGTGCCAGCAGCTCCTTAAAGACTAGCGGGGGGGCCGATGAGCAGTTCTTC
-	TRBV19	TRBJ2-3	-	CASSISLVETDTQYF	TGTGCCAGTAGTATCTCTCTGGTAGAGACAGATACGCAGTATTTT
-	TRBV5-6	TRBJ2-7	once	CASSHDSYEQYF	TGTGCCAGCAGCCATGACAGCTACGAGCAGTACTTC
TRBD2	TRBV11-3	TRBJ2-1	-	CASSLGTSLCEQFF	TGTGCCAGCAGCTTAGGGACTAGTCTCTGTGAGCAGTTCTTC
-	TRBV19	TRBJ1-3	-	CASSMSLAGGGNTIYF	TGTGCCAGTAGTATGTCCCTCGCGGGAGGAGGAAACACCATATATTTT
TRBD1	TRBV5-4	TRBJ2-3	-	CASSSGDRESDTQYF	TGTGCCAGCAGCTCAGGGGACAGGGAGAGCGATACGCAGTATTTT
-	TRBV25-1	TRBJ2-1	-	CAGRLYNEQFF	TGTGCCGGCCGACTTTACAATGAGCAGTTCTTC
TRBD1	TRBV11-2	TRBJ2-1	-	CASRSDRVYNEQFF	TGTGCCAGCAGGTCCGACAGGGTCTACAATGAGCAGTTCTTC
-	TRBV6-1	TRBJ1-5	once	CASSDFLTARQPQHF	TGTGCCAGCAGTGATTTTTTGACAGCGAGGCAGCCCCAGCATTTT
-	TRBV4-2	TRBJ1-2	-	CASSTRGYGYTF	TGTGCCAGCAGCACCCGGGGCTATGGCTACACCTTC
TRBD1	TRBV7-2	TRBJ2-7	-	CASSLQGAASYEQYF	TGTGCCAGCAGCCTCCAGGGGGCCGCATCCTACGAGCAGTACTTC
TRBD2	TRBV29-1	TRBJ2-7	-	CSASGGYEQYF	TGCAGCGCTAGCGGGGGTTACGAGCAGTACTTC
-	TRBV4-2	TRBJ2-2	once	CASSPRLQANTGELFF	TGTGCCAGCAGCCCCAGATTGCAAGCGAACACCGGGGAGCTGTTTTTT
-	TRBV7-9	TRBJ2-2	-	CASSPRGPTGELFF	TGTGCCAGCAGTCCTAGGGGTCCCACCGGGGAGCTGTTTTTT
TRBD1	TRBV2	TRBJ1-2	-	CASRRQGAGGYTF	TGTGCCAGCAGGCGACAGGGGGCAGGGGGCTACACCTTC
TRBD1	TRBV6-6	TRBJ1-1	once	CASSLRGRSDTEAFF	TGTGCCAGCAGCCTCAGGGGGCGAAGTGACACTGAAGCTTTCTTT
TRBD1	TRBV7-9	TRBJ1-1	-	CASSSGQQMNTEAFF	TGTGCCAGCAGCTCGGGACAGCAGATGAACACTGAAGCTTTCTTT
-	TRBV11-1	TRBJ2-7	once	CASSLASGNPYEQYF	TGTGCCAGCAGCTTAGCTTCAGGGAACCCCTACGAGCAGTACTTC
-	TRBV28	TRBJ1-1	-	CASSLIPTRTEAFF	TGTGCCAGCAGTTTGATCCCCACGCGAACTGAAGCTTTCTTT
-	TRBV5-4	TRBJ1-4	-	CASSLAGGGDEKLFF	TGTGCCAGCAGCTTGGCCGGCGGGGGGGATGAAAAACTGTTTTTT
-	TRBV7-9	TRBJ2-2	-	CASSLLAGGELFF	TGTGCCAGCAGCTTACTGGCGGGCGGGGAGCTGTTTTTT
TRBD1	TRBV4-3	TRBJ1-1	-	CASSQDLGAGGRHTEAFF	TGCGCCAGCAGCCAAGATTTGGGTGCAGGGGGTCGACACACTGAAGCTTTCTTT
TRBD1	TRBV5-4	TRBJ1-2	-	CASSLAGQGNVYGYTF	TGTGCCAGCAGCTTGGCCGGACAGGGGAATGTATATGGCTACACCTTC
-	TRBV5-1	TRBJ2-1	-	CASSPSNEQFF	TGCGCCAGCAGCCCGTCCAATGAGCAGTTCTTC
TRBD2	TRBV5-4	TRBJ2-2	-	CASMVAGAMNTGELFF	TGTGCCAGCATGGTAGCGGGGGCCATGAACACCGGGGAGCTGTTTTTT
-	TRBV7-3	TRBJ2-7	-	CASGPRRNNNYEQYF	TGTGCCAGCGGCCCGAGGCGGAATAATAACTACGAGCAGTATTTC
TRBD1	TRBV18	TRBJ2-7	once	CASSHPSTGVEQYF	TGTGCCAGCTCTCACCCCTCGACAGGGGTCGAGCAGTACTTC
-	TRBV7-2	TRBJ2-7	-	CASSRQQPAGYEQYF	TGTGCCAGCAGCCGACAACAACCCGCGGGCTACGAGCAGTACTTC
TRBD1	TRBV5-1	TRBJ1-6	-	CASSLGGQVQTKDAPLHF	TGCGCCAGCAGCTTGGGGGGACAGGTGCAAACCAAGGATGCACCCCTCCACTTT
TRBD1	TRBV10-3	TRBJ1-6	-	CAISGTGGSGSPLHF	TGTGCCATCAGTGGGACAGGGGGCAGTGGTTCACCCCTCCACTTT
-	TRBV28	TRBJ1-2	-	CASSPPGGNYGYTF	TGTGCCAGCAGTCCCCCCGGGGGTAACTATGGCTACACCTTC
TRBD1	TRBV4-1	TRBJ1-4	-	CASSQVLNYRGAGEKLFF	TGCGCCAGCAGCCAAGTACTAAACTACAGGGGAGCAGGCGAAAAACTGTTTTTT
TRBD1	TRBV29-1	TRBJ1-3	-	CSVFSGTGKADTIYF	TGCAGCGTTTTCTCCGGGACAGGGAAGGCAGACACCATATATTTT
-	TRBV19	TRBJ1-1	-	CASSLQGNTEAFF	TGTGCCAGTAGTCTACAGGGGAACACTGAAGCTTTCTTT
-	TRBV7-2	TRBJ1-5	-	CASSSQVNSNQPQHF	TGTGCCAGCAGCTCACAGGTTAATAGCAATCAGCCCCAGCATTTT
-	TRBV28	TRBJ1-6	-	CASSPLTGSYNSPLHF	TGTGCCAGCAGCCCTCTGACAGGCTCCTATAATTCACCCCTCCACTTT
-	TRBV2	TRBJ2-2	once	CASRVSGILTGELFF	TGTGCCAGCAGAGTCTCCGGGATCTTAACCGGGGAGCTGTTTTTT
-	TRBV5-8	TRBJ1-5	-	CASSLTGNPHSYSNQPQHF	TGTGCCAGCAGCTTGACCGGAAACCCACACAGCTATAGCAATCAGCCCCAGCATTTT
TRBD2	TRBV7-8	TRBJ2-2	-	CASSLETSGWGELFF	TGTGCCAGCAGCTTAGAGACTAGCGGGTGGGGGGAGCTGTTTTTT
-	TRBV19	TRBJ1-1	-	CASSLTGLTEAFF	TGTGCCAGTAGCCTGACTGGATTAACTGAAGCTTTCTTT
-	TRBV4-3	TRBJ1-5	-	CASSQGAWNSNQPQHF	TGCGCCAGCAGCCAAGGGGCATGGAATAGCAATCAGCCCCAGCATTTT
-	TRBV18	TRBJ1-5	-	CASSPTQGQPQHF	TGTGCCAGCTCACCAACTCAGGGACAGCCCCAGCATTTT
TRBD1	TRBV4-3	TRBJ2-3	-	CASSQEDRSADTDTQYF	TGCGCCAGCAGCCAAGAGGACAGGTCTGCCGACACAGATACGCAGTATTTT